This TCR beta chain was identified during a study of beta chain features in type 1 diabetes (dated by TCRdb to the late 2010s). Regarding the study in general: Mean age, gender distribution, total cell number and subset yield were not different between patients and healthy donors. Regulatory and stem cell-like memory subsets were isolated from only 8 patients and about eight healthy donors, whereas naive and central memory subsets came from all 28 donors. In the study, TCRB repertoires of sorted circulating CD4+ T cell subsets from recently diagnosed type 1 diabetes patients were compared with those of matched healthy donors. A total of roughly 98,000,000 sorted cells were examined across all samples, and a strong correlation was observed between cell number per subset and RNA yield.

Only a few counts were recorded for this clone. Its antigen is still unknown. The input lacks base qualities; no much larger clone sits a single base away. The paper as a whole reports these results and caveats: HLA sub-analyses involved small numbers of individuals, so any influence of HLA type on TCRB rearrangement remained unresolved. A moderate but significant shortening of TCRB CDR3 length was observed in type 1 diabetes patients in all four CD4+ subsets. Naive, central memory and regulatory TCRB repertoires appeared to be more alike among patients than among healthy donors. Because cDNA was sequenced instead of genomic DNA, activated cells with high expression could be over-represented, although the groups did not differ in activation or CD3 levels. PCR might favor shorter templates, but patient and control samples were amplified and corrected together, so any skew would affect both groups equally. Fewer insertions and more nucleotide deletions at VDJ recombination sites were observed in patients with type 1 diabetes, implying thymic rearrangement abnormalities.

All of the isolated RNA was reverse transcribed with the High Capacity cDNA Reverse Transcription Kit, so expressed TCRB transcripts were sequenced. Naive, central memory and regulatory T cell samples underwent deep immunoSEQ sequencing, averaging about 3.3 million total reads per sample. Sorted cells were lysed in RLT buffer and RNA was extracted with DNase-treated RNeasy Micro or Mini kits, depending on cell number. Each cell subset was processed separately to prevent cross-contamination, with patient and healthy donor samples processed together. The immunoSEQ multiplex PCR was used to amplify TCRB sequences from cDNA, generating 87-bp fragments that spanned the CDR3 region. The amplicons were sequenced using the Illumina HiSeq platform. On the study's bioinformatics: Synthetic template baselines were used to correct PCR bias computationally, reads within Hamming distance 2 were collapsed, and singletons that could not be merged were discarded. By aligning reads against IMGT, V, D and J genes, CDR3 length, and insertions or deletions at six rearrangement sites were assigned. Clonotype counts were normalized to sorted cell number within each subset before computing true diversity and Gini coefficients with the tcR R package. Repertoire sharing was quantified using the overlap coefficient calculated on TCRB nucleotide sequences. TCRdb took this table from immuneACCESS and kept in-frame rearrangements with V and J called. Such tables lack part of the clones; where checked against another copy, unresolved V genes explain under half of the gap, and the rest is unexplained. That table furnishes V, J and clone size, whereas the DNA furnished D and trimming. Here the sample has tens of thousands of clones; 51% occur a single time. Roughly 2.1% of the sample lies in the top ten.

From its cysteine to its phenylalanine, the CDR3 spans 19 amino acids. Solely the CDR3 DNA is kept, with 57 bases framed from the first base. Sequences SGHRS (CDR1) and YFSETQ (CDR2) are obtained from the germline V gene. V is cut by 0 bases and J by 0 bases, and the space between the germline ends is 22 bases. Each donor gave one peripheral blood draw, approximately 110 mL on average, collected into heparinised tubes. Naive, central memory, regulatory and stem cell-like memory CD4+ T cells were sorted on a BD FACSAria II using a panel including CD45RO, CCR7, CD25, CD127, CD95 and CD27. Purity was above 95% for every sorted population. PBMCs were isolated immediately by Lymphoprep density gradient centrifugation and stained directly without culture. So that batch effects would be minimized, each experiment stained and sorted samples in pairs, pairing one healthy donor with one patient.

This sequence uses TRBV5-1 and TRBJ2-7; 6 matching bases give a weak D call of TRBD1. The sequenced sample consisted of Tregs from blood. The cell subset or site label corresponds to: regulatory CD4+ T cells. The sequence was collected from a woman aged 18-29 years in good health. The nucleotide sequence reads TGCGCCAGCAGCTTGGCCTCTAGCCCAGGACAGCCAAGCTCCTACGAGCAGTACTTC. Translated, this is CASSLASSPGQPSSYEQYF.